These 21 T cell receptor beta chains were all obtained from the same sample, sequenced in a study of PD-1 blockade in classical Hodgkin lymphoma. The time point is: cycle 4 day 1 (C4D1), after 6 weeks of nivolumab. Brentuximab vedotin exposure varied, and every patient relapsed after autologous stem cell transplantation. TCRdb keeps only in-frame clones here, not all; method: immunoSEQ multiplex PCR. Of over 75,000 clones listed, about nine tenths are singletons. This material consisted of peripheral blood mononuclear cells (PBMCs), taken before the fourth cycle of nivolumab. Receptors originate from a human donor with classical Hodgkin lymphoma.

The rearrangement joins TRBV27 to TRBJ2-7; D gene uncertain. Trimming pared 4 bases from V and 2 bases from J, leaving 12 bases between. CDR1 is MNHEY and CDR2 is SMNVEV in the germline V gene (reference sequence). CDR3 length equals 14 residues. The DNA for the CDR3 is TGTGCCAGCAGTTCCCTACAAGTTACCTACGAGCAGTACTTC. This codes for CASSSLQVTYEQYF.

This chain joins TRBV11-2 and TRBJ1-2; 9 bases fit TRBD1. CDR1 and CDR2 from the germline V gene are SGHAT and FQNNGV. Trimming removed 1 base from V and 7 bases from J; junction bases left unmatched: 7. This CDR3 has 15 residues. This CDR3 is CASSLGRDRVFGYTF. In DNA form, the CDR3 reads TGTGCCAGCAGCTTAGGTCGGGACAGGGTGTTTGGCTACACCTTC.

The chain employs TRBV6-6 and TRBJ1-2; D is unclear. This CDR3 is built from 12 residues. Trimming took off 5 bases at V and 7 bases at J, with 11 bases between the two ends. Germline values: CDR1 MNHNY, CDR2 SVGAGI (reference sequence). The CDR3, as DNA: TGTGCCAGCAGTGGCGGCCCCGGTGGCTACACCTTC. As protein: CASSGGPGGYTF.

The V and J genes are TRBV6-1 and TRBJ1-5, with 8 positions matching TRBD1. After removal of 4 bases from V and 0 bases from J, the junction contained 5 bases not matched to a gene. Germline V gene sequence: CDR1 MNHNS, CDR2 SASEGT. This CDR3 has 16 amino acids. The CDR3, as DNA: TGTGCCAGCAGTGCTACCGGGACAGGTAGCAATCAGCCCCAGCATTTT. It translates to CASSATGTGSNQPQHF.

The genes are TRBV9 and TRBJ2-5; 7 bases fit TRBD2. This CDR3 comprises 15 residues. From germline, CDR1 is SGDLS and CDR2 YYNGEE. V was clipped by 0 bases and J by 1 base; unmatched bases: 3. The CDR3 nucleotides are TGTGCCAGCAGCGTAGTAGCGGGTTTCCAAGAGACCCAGTACTTC. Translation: CASSVVAGFQETQYF. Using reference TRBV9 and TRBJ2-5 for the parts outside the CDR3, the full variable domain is DSGVTQTPKHLITATGQRVTLRCSPRSGDLSVYWYQQSLDQGLQFLIQYYNGEERAKGNILERFSAQQFPDLHSELNLSSLELGDSALYFCASSVVAGFQETQYFGPGTRLLVL.

The CDR3 nucleotides read TGTGCCAGCAGGGGACGGTGGGGAGGAAATGAGCAGTTCTTC. This codes for CASRGRWGGNEQFF. The rearrangement joins TRBV6-6 to TRBJ2-1; tentative D call: TRBD2 (6 bases). Looked up from germline, CDR1 is MNHNY and CDR2 is SVGAGI (reference sequence). V shed 6 bases and J shed 7 bases, with 16 bases lying between them. This CDR3 comprises 14 residues.

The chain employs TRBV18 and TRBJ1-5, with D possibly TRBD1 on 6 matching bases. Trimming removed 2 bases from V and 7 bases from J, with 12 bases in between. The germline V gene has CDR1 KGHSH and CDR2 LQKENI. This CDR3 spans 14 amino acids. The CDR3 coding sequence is TGTGCCAGCTCACCATTTTCAGGGGAACAGCCCCAGCATTTT. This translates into CASSPFSGEQPQHF.

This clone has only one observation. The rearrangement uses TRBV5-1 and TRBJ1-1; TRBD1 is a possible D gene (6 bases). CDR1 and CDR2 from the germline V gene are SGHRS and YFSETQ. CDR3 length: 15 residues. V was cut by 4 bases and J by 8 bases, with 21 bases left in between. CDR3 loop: CASSPYGDETGEAFF. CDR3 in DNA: TGCGCCAGCAGCCCATACGGCGACGAAACAGGGGAAGCTTTCTTT. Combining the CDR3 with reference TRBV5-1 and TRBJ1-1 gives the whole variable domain KAGVTQTPRYLIKTRGQQVTLSCSPISGHRSVSWYQQTPGQGLQFLFEYFSETQRNKGNFPGRFSGRQFSNSRSEMNVSTLELGDSALYLCASSPYGDETGEAFFGQGTRLTVV.

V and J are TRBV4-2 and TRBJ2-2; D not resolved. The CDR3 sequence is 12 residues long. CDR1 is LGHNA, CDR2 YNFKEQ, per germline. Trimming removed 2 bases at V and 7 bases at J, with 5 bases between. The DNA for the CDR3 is TGTGCCAGCAGCCAAATGAGCGGGGAGCTGTTTTTT. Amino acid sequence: CASSQMSGELFF.

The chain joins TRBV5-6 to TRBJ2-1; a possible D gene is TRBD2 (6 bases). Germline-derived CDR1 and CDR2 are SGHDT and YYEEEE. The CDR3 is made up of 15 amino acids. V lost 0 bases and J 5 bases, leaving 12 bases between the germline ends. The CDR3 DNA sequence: TGTGCCAGCAGCTTGGCAAGCGGGTGGAACAATGAGCAGTTCTTC. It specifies CASSLASGWNNEQFF.

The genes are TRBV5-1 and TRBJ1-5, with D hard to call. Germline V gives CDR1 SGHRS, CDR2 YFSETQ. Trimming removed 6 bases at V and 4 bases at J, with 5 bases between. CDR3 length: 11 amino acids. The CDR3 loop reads CASTFNQPQHF. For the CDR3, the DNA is TGCGCCAGCACATTTAATCAGCCCCAGCATTTT.

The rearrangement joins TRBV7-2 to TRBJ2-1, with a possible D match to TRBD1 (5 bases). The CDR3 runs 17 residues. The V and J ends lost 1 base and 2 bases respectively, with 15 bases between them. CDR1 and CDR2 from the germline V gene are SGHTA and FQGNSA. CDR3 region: CASSLESASGPYNEQFF. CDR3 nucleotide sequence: TGTGCCAGCAGCTTAGAGTCAGCCTCAGGGCCCTACAATGAGCAGTTCTTC.

CDR3 sequence reads: CASSLGYGYGYTF. DNA of the CDR3: TGTGCCAGCAGCTTAGGGTACGGCTATGGCTACACCTTC. This chain connects TRBV11-2 to TRBJ1-2, with D uncertain. This CDR3 has 13 amino acids. Trimming took off 1 base at V and 4 bases at J, with 7 bases between the two ends. Germline lookup yields CDR1 SGHAT and CDR2 FQNNGV. Full variable domain (remainder filled in from reference TRBV11-2 and TRBJ1-2): EAGVAQSPRYKIIEKRQSVAFWCNPISGHATLYWYQQILGQGPKLLIQFQNNGVVDDSQLPKDRFSAERLKGVDSTLKIQPAKLEDSAVYLCASSLGYGYGYTFGSGTRLTVV.

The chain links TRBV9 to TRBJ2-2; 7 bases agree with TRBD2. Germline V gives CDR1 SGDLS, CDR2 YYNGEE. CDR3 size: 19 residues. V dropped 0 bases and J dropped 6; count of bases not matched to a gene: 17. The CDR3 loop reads CASSVVWQAGPAGAGELFF. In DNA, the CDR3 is TGTGCCAGCAGCGTAGTATGGCAAGCGGGGCCGGCCGGGGCCGGGGAGCTGTTTTTT.

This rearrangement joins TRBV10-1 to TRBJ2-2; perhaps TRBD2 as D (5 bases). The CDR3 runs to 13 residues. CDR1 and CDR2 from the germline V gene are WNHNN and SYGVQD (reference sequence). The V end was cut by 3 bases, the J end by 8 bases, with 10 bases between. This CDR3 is CASSDSWRGELFF. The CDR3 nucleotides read TGCGCCAGCAGTGATTCGTGGAGGGGGGAGCTGTTTTTT.

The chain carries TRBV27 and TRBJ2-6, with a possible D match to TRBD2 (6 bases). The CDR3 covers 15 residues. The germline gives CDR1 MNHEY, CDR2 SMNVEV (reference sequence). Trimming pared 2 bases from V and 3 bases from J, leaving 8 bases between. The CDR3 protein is CASSLGGNGANVLTF. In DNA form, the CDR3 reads TGTGCCAGCAGTTTAGGGGGGAATGGGGCCAACGTCCTGACTTTC.

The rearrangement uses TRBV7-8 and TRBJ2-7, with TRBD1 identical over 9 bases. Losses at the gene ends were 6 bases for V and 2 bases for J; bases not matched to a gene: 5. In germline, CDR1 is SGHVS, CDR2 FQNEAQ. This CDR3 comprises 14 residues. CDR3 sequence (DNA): TGTGCCAGCAGGACCGGGACAGGGACCTACGAGCAGTACTTC. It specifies CASRTGTGTYEQYF.

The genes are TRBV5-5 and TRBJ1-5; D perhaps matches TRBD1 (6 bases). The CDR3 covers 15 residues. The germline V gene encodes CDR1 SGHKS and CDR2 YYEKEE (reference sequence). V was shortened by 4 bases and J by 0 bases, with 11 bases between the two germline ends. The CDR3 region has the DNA TGTGCCAGCAGCGACGGGACATCTAGCAATCAGCCCCAGCATTTT. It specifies CASSDGTSSNQPQHF.

Here the CDR3 reads CASRSTSGGCEQYF. The CDR3 region has the DNA TGTGCAAGTCGGTCAACTAGCGGGGGATGCGAGCAGTACTTC. The rearrangement joins TRBV12-2 to TRBJ2-7; the table names TRBD2, a call not compared with the DNA. TRBV12-2 is given as a pseudogene. The CDR3 totals 14 residues.

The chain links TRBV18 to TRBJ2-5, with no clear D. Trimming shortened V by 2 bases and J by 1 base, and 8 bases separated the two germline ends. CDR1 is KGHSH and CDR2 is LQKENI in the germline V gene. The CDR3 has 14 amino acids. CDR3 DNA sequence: TGTGCCAGCTCACCATCAGCGATCCAAGAGACCCAGTACTTC. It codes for CASSPSAIQETQYF.

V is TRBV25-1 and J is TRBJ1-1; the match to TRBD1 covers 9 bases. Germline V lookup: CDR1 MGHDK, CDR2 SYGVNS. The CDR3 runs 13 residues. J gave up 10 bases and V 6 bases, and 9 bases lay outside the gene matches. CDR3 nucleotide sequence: TGTGCCAGCAGACTACAGGGGGCTAAAGGAGCTTTCTTT. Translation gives CASRLQGAKGAFF.